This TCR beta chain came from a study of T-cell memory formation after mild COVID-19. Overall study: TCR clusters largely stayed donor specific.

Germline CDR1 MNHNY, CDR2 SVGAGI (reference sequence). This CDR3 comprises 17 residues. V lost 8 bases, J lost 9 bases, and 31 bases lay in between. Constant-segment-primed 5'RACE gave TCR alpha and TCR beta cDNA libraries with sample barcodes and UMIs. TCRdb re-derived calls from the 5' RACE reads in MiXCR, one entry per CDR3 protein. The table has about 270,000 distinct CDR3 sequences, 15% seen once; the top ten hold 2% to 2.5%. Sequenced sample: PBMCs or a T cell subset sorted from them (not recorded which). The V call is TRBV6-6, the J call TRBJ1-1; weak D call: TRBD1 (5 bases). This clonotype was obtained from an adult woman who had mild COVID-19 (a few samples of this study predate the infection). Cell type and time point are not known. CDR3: CASQSSGLQSPRPKAFF. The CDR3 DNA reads TGTGCCAGCCAATCTTCAGGGCTGCAATCGCCACGACCAAAAGCTTTCTTT.